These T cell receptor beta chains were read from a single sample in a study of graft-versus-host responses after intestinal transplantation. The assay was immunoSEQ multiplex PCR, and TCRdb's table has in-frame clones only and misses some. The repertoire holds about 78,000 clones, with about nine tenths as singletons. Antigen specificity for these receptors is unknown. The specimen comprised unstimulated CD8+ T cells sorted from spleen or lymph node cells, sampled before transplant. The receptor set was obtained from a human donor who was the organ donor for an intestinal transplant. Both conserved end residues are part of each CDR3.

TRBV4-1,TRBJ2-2,CASSQEVRGGPGELFF
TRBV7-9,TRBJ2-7,CASSPGQGGSYEQYF
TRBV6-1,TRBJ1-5,CASFSGQPQHF
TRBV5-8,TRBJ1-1,CASSLYPGLNTEAFF
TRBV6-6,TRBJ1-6,CASSRGDGSYNSPLHF
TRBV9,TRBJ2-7,CASSPEGRIYEQYF
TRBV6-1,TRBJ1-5,CASSDLRGVELGNQPQHF
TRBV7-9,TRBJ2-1,CASSSGQVNEQFF
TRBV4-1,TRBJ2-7,CASSQGVLSSYEQYF
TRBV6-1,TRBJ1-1,CASSEWLGQNTEAFF
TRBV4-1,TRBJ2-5,CASSQVGEETQYF
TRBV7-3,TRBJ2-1,CASSSGLAAYNEQFF
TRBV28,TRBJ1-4,CASSFHTGGTNEKLFF
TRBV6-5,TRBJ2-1,CASSYAGGPLNEQFF
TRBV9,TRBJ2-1,CASSLGGGPNEQFF
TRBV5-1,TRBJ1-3,CASSFGTSGNTIYF
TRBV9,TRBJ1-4,CASSVGEDVSEKLFF
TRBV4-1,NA,CASSIGQGFGGGYEQYF
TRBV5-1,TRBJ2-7,CASSPPGGVGSYEQYF
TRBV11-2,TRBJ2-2,CASSTWGGENTGELFF
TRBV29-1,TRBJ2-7,CSVEEGTHPYEQYF
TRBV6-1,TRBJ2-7,CASSEAQDSSYEQYF
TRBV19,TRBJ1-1,CASSIKENTEAFF
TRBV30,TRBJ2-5,CAWSLIGPKAAQYF
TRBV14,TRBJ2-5,CASSQTVGQGGWQETQYF
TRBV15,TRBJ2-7,CATAARRKGYEQYF
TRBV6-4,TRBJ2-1,CASSDGGGSYNEQFF
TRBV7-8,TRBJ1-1,CASSLGMGPATEAFF
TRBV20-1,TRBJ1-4,CSARVYEKLFF
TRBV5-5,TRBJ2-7,CASSWGRGAYEQYF
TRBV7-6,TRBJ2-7,CASSLGGTASYEQYF
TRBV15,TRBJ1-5,CATSTDDWTFSNQPQHF
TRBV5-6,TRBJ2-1,CASSSRSGQGPHTYNEQFF
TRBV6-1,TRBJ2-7,CASERTFGYEQYF
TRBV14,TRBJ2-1,CASSQYSGGSYNEQFF
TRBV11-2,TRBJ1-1,CASSRVWGQNTEAFF
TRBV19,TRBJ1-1,CASSIPGFIEAFF
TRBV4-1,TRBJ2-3,CASSQDGYRGVAGAFTDTQYF
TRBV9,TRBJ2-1,CASSVTTLGDEQFF
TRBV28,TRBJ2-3,CASSLPGTSGLAERYTDTQYF
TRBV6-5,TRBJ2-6,CASSEGAGANVLTF
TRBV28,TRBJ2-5,CASSLWTYQETQYF
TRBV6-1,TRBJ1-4,CASSAPPWELFF
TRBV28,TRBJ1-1,CASSLLDGAEEAFF
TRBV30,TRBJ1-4,CAWSGSTNEKLFF
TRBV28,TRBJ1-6,CASSYKQGYSPLHF
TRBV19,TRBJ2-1,CASSDGTYNEQFF
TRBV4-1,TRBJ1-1,CASSHNVQGSGEVDTEAFF
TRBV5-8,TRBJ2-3,CARRGGGGTDTQYF
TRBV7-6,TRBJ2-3,CASSLTGASTDTQYF
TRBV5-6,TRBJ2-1,CASSFSWLLNNEQFF
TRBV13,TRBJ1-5,CASSLPLDRGSNQPQHF
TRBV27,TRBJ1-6,CASSSSGTGLYSPLHF
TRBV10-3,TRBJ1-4,CAIQAGYAEKLFF
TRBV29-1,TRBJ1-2,CSVEGDNSPGQGARYYGYTF